The following is a T cell receptor (beta chain) sequence with its context. Its antigen is currently unknown. This specimen comes from a study of T-cell memory formation after mild COVID-19. Study information: Largely, TCR clusters stayed within a single donor.

The CDR3 has 17 amino acids. The V end was cut by 0 bases, the J end by 4 bases, with 16 bases between. CDR1 is LGHNA and CDR2 is YSLEER in the germline V gene. General observations from the study: CM and EM subsets held most contracting CD4+ clones; EMRA held CD8+ ones. In second-wave clones peaking day 37, SARS-CoV-2 specificity remained unconfirmed.

TCRdb reprocessed the 5' RACE reads via MiXCR and lists one record per CDR3 protein. The repertoire holds around 250,000 distinct CDR3 sequences, over 8.5% seen once, with 20% to 25% in the top ten. The receptor was isolated from a man younger than 35 who had mild COVID-19 (a few samples of this study predate the infection). Cell type and time point are not known. The chain uses TRBV4-3 and TRBJ1-3, with D unresolved. Sequenced material: PBMCs or a T cell subset sorted from them (not recorded which). CDR3 sequence (DNA): TGCGCCAGCAGCCAAGATTCGAGGGTACAGCGCGGAAACACCATATATTTT. Translated: CASSQDSRVQRGNTIYF.